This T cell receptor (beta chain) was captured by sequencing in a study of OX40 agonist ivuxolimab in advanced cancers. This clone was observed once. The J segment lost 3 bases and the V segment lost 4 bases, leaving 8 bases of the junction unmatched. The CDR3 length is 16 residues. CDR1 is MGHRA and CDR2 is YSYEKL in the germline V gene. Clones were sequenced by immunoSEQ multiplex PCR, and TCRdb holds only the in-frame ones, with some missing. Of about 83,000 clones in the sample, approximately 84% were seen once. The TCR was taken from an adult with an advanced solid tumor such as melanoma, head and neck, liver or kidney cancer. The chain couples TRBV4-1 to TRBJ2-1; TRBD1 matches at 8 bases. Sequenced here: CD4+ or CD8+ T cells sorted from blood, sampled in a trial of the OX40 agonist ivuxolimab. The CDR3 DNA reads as TGCGCCAGCAGCCCTCCCCGGACAGGGAACTACAATGAGCAGTTCTTC. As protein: CASSPPRTGNYNEQFF.